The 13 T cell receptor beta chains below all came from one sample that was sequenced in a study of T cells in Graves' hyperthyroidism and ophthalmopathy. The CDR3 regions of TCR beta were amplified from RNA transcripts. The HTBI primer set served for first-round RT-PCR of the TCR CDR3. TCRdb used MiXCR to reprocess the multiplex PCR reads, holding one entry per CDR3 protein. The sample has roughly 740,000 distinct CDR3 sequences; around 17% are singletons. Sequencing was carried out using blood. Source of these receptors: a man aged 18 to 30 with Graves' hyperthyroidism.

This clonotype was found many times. CDR3 coding DNA: TGTGCCAGCAGTTCGACAGGGAACTTGAACACTGAAGCTTTCTTT. Protein: CASSSTGNLNTEAFF. V gene TRBV6-1 combines with J gene TRBJ1-1, with TRBD1 identical over 7 bases. The CDR3 covers 15 residues. Unmatched junction bases numbered 6, after V lost 5 bases and J lost 0 bases. Germline CDR1 and CDR2: MNHNS and SASEGT.

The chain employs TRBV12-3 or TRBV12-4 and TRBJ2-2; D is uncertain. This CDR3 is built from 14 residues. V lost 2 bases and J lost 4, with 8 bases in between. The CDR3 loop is CASSLSLTTGELFF. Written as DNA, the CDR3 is TGTGCCAGCAGTTTAAGTCTCACCACCGGGGAGCTGTTTTTT.

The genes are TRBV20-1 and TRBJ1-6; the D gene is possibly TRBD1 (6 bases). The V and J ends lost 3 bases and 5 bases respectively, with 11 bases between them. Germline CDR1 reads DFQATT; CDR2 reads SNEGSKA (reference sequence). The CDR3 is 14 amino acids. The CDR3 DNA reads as TGCAGTGCTAGTGCAGGGGCTGATAATTCACCCCTCCACTTT. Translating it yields CSASAGADNSPLHF.

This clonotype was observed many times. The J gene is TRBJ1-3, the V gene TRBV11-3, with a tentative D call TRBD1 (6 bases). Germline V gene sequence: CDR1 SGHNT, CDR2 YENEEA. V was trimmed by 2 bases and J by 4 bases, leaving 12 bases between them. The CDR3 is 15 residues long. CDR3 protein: CASSLSPGVGNTIYF. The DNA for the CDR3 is TGTGCCAGCAGCTTAAGTCCAGGGGTCGGAAACACCATATATTTT.

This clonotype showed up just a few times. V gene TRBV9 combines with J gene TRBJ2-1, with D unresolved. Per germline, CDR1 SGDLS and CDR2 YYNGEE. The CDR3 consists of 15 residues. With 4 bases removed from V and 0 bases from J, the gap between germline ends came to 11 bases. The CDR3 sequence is CASSPRSSSYNEQFF. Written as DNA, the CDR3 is TGTGCCAGCAGCCCCCGATCTAGCTCCTACAATGAGCAGTTCTTC.

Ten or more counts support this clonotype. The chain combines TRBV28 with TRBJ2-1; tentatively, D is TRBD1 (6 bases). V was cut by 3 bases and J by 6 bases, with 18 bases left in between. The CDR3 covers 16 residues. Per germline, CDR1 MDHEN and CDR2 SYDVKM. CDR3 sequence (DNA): TGTGCCAGCAGTTTGGCTGCAGGGGCCAAGGGCAATGAGCAGTTCTTC. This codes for CASSLAAGAKGNEQFF.

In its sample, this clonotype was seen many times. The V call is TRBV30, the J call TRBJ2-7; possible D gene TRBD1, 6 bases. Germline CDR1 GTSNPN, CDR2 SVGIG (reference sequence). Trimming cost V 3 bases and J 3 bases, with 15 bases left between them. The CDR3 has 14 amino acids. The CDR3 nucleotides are TGTGCCTGGAGCGACGGTACAGGGATCTACGAGCAGTACTTC. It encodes CAWSDGTGIYEQYF.

The CDR3 bases are TGTGCCAGCCAACTAGTATCGGGGACTTACACCTTC. This translates into CASQLVSGTYTF. The chain combines TRBV28 with TRBJ1-2; D is perhaps TRBD1 (5 bases). From germline, CDR1 is MDHEN and CDR2 SYDVKM. The CDR3 consists of 12 residues. Trimming cost V 8 bases and J 11 bases, with 18 bases left between them.

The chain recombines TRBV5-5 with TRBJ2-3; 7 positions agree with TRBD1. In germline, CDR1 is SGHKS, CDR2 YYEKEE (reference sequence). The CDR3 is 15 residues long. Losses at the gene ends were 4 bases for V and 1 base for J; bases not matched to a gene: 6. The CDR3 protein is CASSIGDSRTDTQYF. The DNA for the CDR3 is TGTGCCAGCAGCATCGGGGACAGCCGCACAGATACGCAGTATTTT.

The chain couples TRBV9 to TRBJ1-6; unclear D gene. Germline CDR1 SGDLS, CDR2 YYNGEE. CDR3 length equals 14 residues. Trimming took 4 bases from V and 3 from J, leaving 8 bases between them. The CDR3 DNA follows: TGTGCCAGCAGCTCCCGTTACTATAATTCACCCCTCCACTTT. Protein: CASSSRYYNSPLHF.

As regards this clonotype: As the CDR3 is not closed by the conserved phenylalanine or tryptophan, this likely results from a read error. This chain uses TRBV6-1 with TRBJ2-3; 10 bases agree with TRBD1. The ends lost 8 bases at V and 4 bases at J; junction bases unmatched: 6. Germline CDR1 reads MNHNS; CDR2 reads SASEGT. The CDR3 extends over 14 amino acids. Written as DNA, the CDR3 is TGTGCCAGCCGGGACAGGGGTGTGGCAGATACGCAGTATCTT. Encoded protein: CASRDRGVADTQYL.

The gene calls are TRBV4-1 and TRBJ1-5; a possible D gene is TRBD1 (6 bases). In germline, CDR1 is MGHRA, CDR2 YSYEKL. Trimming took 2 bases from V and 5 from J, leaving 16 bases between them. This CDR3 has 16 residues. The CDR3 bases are TGCGCCAGCAGCCAATCGGACAGAGGGGGGGATCAGCCCCAGCATTTT. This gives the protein CASSQSDRGGDQPQHF.

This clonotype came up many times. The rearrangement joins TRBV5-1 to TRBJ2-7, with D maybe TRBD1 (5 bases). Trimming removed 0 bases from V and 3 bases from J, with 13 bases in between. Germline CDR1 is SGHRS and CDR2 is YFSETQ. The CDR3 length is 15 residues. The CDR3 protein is CASSLAGREIYEQYF. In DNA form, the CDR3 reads TGCGCCAGCAGCTTGGCCGGCAGGGAAATCTACGAGCAGTACTTC.